These 23 T cell receptor beta chains came from one sample sequenced in a study of graft-versus-host responses after intestinal transplantation. What these receptors recognize is not known. Method: immunoSEQ multiplex PCR; TCRdb's copy keeps in-frame clones and lacks some. The table has 98,000 or so clones, over 75% seen once. The material was unstimulated CD4+ T cells sorted from spleen or lymph node cells, obtained before intestinal transplant. These receptors all come from a human donor who received an intestinal transplant.

This chain connects TRBV6-5 to TRBJ1-5; tentative D call: TRBD1 (5 bases). Germline V gene data show CDR1 as MNHEY and CDR2 as SVGAGI. This CDR3 spans 11 amino acids. Trimming removed 5 bases at V and 7 bases at J, with 6 bases between. The CDR3 DNA reads TGTGCCAGCAGTGGGGGGCAGCCCCAGCATTTT. Translating it yields CASSGGQPQHF.

J is TRBJ1-1 and V is TRBV2, with D possibly matching TRBD1 (6 bases). The V end lost 4 bases, the J end lost 3 bases, and 12 bases lay between the germline ends. The CDR3 consists of 14 residues. The germline V gene has CDR1 SNHLY and CDR2 FYNNEI. As DNA, the CDR3 is TGTGCCAGCAGTGTTGGGGGCCGGGACACTGAAGCTTTCTTT. Encoded protein: CASSVGGRDTEAFF. The full variable domain, completed using reference TRBV2 and TRBJ1-1, is EPEVTQTPSHQVTQMGQEVILRCVPISNHLYFYWYRQILGQKVEFLVSFYNNEISEKSEIFDDQFSVERPDGSNFTLKIRSTKLEDSAMYFCASSVGGRDTEAFFGQGTRLTVV.

The table lists this clone with a count of one. The chain is built from TRBV20-1 and TRBJ2-4, with D possibly TRBD1 on 5 matching bases. This CDR3 contains 11 residues. V was shortened by 0 bases and J by 9 bases, with 6 bases between the two germline ends. Germline V gives CDR1 DFQATT, CDR2 SNEGSKA (reference sequence). CDR3 in DNA: TGCAGTGCTAGAGATAGGGGCATTCAGTACTTC. It translates to CSARDRGIQYF.

V usage is TRBV19 and J usage is TRBJ2-7; 9 nucleotides match TRBD1. The trim removed 4 bases at V and 6 bases at J, leaving 19 bases unmatched. The CDR3 is made up of 18 amino acids. Germline values: CDR1 LNHDA, CDR2 SQIVND (reference sequence). The CDR3 region is CASSTRQGVIEGMGEQYF. The CDR3 DNA reads as TGTGCCAGTAGTACACGACAGGGGGTTATAGAAGGGATGGGCGAGCAGTACTTC.

The rearrangement joins TRBV9 to TRBJ1-1, with D possibly TRBD1 on 5 matching bases. This CDR3 spans 13 amino acids. Germline assignment: CDR1 SGDLS and CDR2 YYNGEE. Trimming took off 4 bases at V and 7 bases at J, with 14 bases between the two ends. CDR3 in DNA: TGTGCCAGCAGCCTGCAGGGTGAAGGTGAAGCTTTCTTT. Its protein is CASSLQGEGEAFF. Full variable domain (outside the CDR3, taken from reference TRBV9 and TRBJ1-1): DSGVTQTPKHLITATGQRVTLRCSPRSGDLSVYWYQQSLDQGLQFLIQYYNGEERAKGNILERFSAQQFPDLHSELNLSSLELGDSALYFCASSLQGEGEAFFGQGTRLTVV.

This chain uses TRBV9 with TRBJ2-5, with D perhaps TRBD1 or TRBD2 (6 bases each). Germline CDR1 reads SGDLS; CDR2 reads YYNGEE. The CDR3 runs to 12 residues. V was cut by 5 bases and J by 4 bases, with 9 bases left in between. As DNA, the CDR3 is TGTGCCAGCAGAGGGGGGTTAGAGACCCAGTACTTC. Translating gives CASRGGLETQYF. The complete variable domain, with remaining parts taken from reference TRBV9 and TRBJ2-5, reads DSGVTQTPKHLITATGQRVTLRCSPRSGDLSVYWYQQSLDQGLQFLIQYYNGEERAKGNILERFSAQQFPDLHSELNLSSLELGDSALYFCASRGGLETQYFGPGTRLLVL.

A few counts support this clone. V usage is TRBV5-1 and J usage is TRBJ1-1; D might be TRBD1 (5 bases). The CDR3 runs to 14 residues. CDR1 and CDR2 from the germline V gene are SGHRS and YFSETQ. V was pared by 4 bases and J by 5 bases, with 15 bases between. This chain's CDR3 is CASSQWMGGTEAFF. The DNA of the CDR3 is TGCGCCAGCAGCCAATGGATGGGGGGGACTGAAGCTTTCTTT.

This clone was detected only once. The rearrangement joins TRBV7-6 to TRBJ2-1; 7 nucleotides align to TRBD2. Germline loops: CDR1 SGHVS, CDR2 FNYEAQ. This CDR3 has 15 amino acids. With 3 bases clipped from V and 9 bases from J, the junction kept 11 bases outside the gene matches. This CDR3 is CASSFVGGAQGEQFF. The CDR3, as DNA: TGTGCCAGCAGCTTCGTGGGAGGGGCACAAGGTGAGCAGTTCTTC.

The chain employs TRBV14 and TRBJ2-3, with D hard to call. Trimming left V 0 bases short and J 6 bases short, with 7 bases between. In germline, CDR1 is SGHDN, CDR2 FVKESK. CDR3 length equals 13 residues. CDR3 sequence reads: CASSQEIRDTQYF. CDR3 DNA sequence: TGTGCCAGCAGCCAAGAGATCAGGGATACGCAGTATTTT.

The gene calls are TRBV18 and TRBJ2-5; D ambiguous. CDR3 length equals 12 residues. Trimming removed 5 bases at V and 7 bases at J, with 11 bases between. Per the germline V gene, CDR1 is KGHSH and CDR2 is LQKENI. CDR3 sequence: CASSRDLGTQYF. Here the CDR3 DNA reads TGTGCCAGCTCAAGGGATTTAGGGACCCAGTACTTC.

V and J are TRBV7-3 and TRBJ2-2, with 10 bases identical to TRBD1. Germline-derived CDR1 and CDR2 are SGHTA and FQGTGA. Trimming took 5 bases from V and 6 from J; bases not matched to a gene: 0. The CDR3 contains 13 residues. DNA for the CDR3: TGTGCCAGCAGCGGACAGGGGGCCGGGGAGCTGTTTTTT. Its translation is CASSGQGAGELFF.

V is TRBV15 and J is TRBJ2-7; unclear D gene. Trimming left V 1 base short and J 0 bases short, with 10 bases between. This CDR3 is 15 amino acids long. Germline loops: CDR1 LNHNV, CDR2 YYDKDF (reference sequence). CDR3 amino acids: CATSRGAPSSYEQYF. As DNA, the CDR3 is TGTGCCACCAGCAGAGGAGCTCCATCCTCCTACGAGCAGTACTTC.

The chain employs TRBV5-1 and TRBJ2-2; 14 bases map to TRBD2. CDR1 SGHRS and CDR2 YFSETQ come from the germline V gene. V lost 7 bases, J lost 4 bases, and 3 bases stayed unmatched. The CDR3 is 15 residues long. The CDR3 loop reads CASVGLAGGTGELFF. For the CDR3, the DNA is TGCGCCAGCGTCGGACTAGCGGGAGGCACCGGGGAGCTGTTTTTT.

The chain carries TRBV30 and TRBJ1-1; D unclear. Germline V lookup: CDR1 GTSNPN, CDR2 SVGIG (reference sequence). The CDR3 extends over 14 amino acids. Trimming left V 0 bases short and J 6 bases short, with 14 bases between. The CDR3 bases are TGTGCCTGGAGTGTAAGGCAGACCTATGCTGAAGCTTTCTTT. This codes for CAWSVRQTYAEAFF.

The chain recombines TRBV19 with TRBJ2-1; 8 bases line up with TRBD2. CDR1 and CDR2 from the germline V gene are LNHDA and SQIVND (reference sequence). Unmatched junction bases numbered 1, after V lost 9 bases and J lost 0 bases. The CDR3 covers 13 residues. CDR3 bases: TGTGCCAGCGGGAGGGCCTCCTACAATGAGCAGTTCTTC. This encodes CASGRASYNEQFF.

J is TRBJ2-7 and V is TRBV5-1; D ambiguous. CDR3 length equals 12 residues. The ends were cut back, 5 bases at V and 2 bases at J, with 8 bases in the middle. The germline CDR1 and CDR2 sequences are SGHRS and YFSETQ. CDR3 amino acids: CASRGRTYEQYF. The CDR3 DNA follows: TGCGCCAGCAGGGGCCGCACCTACGAGCAGTACTTC.

This clone was detected only once. This rearrangement joins TRBV7-2 to TRBJ1-2, with 8 bases fitting TRBD1. V trimming: 5 bases; J trimming: 2 bases; junction bases outside the gene matches: 10. This CDR3 is 16 amino acids long. Germline loops: CDR1 SGHTA, CDR2 FQGNSA. The CDR3 DNA reads as TGTGCCAGCAGCCGAACCCGGACAGGGCAAAACTATGGCTACACCTTC. Translated, it gives CASSRTRTGQNYGYTF.

V usage is TRBV6-5 and J usage is TRBJ2-7; D assignment may be TRBD1 or TRBD2 (5 bases each). V gave up 8 bases and J gave up 2 bases, with 19 bases separating them. In germline, CDR1 is MNHEY, CDR2 SVGAGI. The CDR3 runs to 15 residues. The CDR3 sequence: CASAMLGVGTYEQYF. The CDR3 region has the DNA TGTGCCAGCGCGATGCTGGGGGTAGGGACCTACGAGCAGTACTTC.

The rearrangement joins TRBV6-6 to TRBJ2-7, with 8 positions matching TRBD2. This CDR3 is built from 14 residues. CDR1 is MNHNY, CDR2 SVGAGI, per germline (reference sequence). V was clipped by 2 bases and J by 3 bases; unmatched bases: 3. The CDR3 sequence is CASSYGAGGYEQYF. The CDR3 region has the DNA TGTGCCAGCAGTTACGGGGCGGGGGGCTACGAGCAGTACTTC.

The chain joins TRBV5-1 to TRBJ2-5, with a tentative D call TRBD1 (6 bases). CDR1 and CDR2 from the germline V gene are SGHRS and YFSETQ. V lost 4 bases, J lost 5 bases, and 15 bases lay in between. This CDR3 comprises 14 residues. DNA for the CDR3: TGCGCCAGCAGCCCCCTGACGAGGGGGGAGACCCAGTACTTC. Its protein product is CASSPLTRGETQYF.

The chain has TRBV2 and TRBJ1-2; D ambiguous. In germline, CDR1 is SNHLY, CDR2 FYNNEI. V was cut by 2 bases and J by 3 bases, with 10 bases left in between. The CDR3 consists of 14 residues. The CDR3 region has the DNA TGTGCCAGCAGTGAATTCGAGGGTGACTATGGCTACACCTTC. As protein: CASSEFEGDYGYTF.

V gene TRBV19 combines with J gene TRBJ2-3, with a possible D match to TRBD2 (6 bases). The CDR3 has 14 amino acids. V lost 3 bases and J 4 bases, leaving 11 bases between the germline ends. Germline V gene lookup returns CDR1 LNHDA and CDR2 SQIVND (reference sequence). The CDR3: CASSISGEADTQYF. The CDR3 DNA sequence: TGTGCCAGTAGTATTAGTGGGGAGGCAGATACGCAGTATTTT.

CDR3 sequence reads: CASSQWRDHYGYTF. CDR3 nucleotides: TGTGCCAGCAGCCAATGGAGGGACCACTATGGCTACACCTTC. The chain uses TRBV28 and TRBJ1-2, with a tentative D call TRBD1 (5 bases). Germline V gene data show CDR1 as MDHEN and CDR2 as SYDVKM. Deletions cut 6 bases from V and 3 bases from J, with 14 bases between. This CDR3 is 14 amino acids long.